This paragraph reports one TCR beta chain. Looked up from germline, CDR1 is GTSNPN and CDR2 is SVGIG (reference sequence). The CDR3 is 14 amino acids. The junction had 3 bases not matched to a gene; V was cut back by 1 base and J by 6 bases. This sample was included in a study of blood T cell repertoires in COVID-19. As originally analysed: Reference gene primer amplification yielded estimated nucleated cell counts. Repertoires were generated with immunoSEQ multiplex PCR, while TCRdb's copy carries only in-frame clones and drops some. That table furnishes V, J and clone size, whereas the DNA furnished D and trimming. The data contain 100,000 to 120,000 clones, 82% of them singletons.

This chain uses TRBV30 with TRBJ2-3; 11 bases agree with TRBD1. Source material: peripheral blood. The receptor's source is a woman aged 55-70 years with acute or convalescent COVID-19. In DNA form, the CDR3 reads TGTGCCTGGAGTGCCGGACAGGGGGCGGATACGCAGTATTTT. Residues: CAWSAGQGADTQYF.